The 31 T cell receptor beta chains below were found in one sample sequenced in a study of T cells in Graves' hyperthyroidism and ophthalmopathy. TCR beta CDR3 region amplification was performed from RNA transcripts. During a first-round RT-PCR of the TCR CDR3, the HTBI primer set was used. TCRdb reprocessed the multiplex PCR reads via MiXCR and lists one record per CDR3 protein. The sample has hundreds of thousands of distinct CDR3 sequences, just over 45% seen once. The sequenced sample consisted of peripheral blood or thyroid tissue (not recorded which). The source is a woman between 18 and 30 years old with Graves' hyperthyroidism.

This clonotype was counted a few times. The V call is TRBV7-2, the J call TRBJ2-5, with 10 bases identical to TRBD2. After removal of 1 base from V and 11 bases from J, the junction contained 16 bases not matched to a gene. This CDR3 is 17 amino acids long. Germline CDR1 reads SGHTA; CDR2 reads FQGNSA. CDR3 protein: CASSLEGGEAGGGEQYF. CDR3 nucleotides: TGTGCCAGCAGCTTAGAGGGCGGGGAAGCGGGAGGGGGGGAGCAGTACTTC.

This clonotype was detected many times. CDR3 sequence reads: CASSSTGATNEKLFF. CDR3 nucleotides: TGTGCCAGCAGCTCGACAGGGGCAACTAATGAAAAACTGTTTTTT. J is TRBJ1-4 and V is TRBV7-8, with TRBD1 identical over 8 bases. The CDR3 totals 15 residues. V trimming: 4 bases; J trimming: 0 bases; junction bases outside the gene matches: 1. CDR1 and CDR2 (germline): SGHVS, FQNEAQ. Full variable domain (outside the CDR3, taken from reference TRBV7-8 and TRBJ1-4): GAGVSQSPRYKVAKRGQDVALRCDPISGHVSLFWYQQALGQGPEFLTYFQNEAQLDKSGLPSDRFFAERPEGSVSTLKIQRTQQEDSAVYLCASSSTGATNEKLFFGSGTQLSVL.

On this clonotype: A much larger clone lies a single base off, so this may be a read error. The chain couples TRBV24-1 to TRBJ2-2; D possibly corresponds to TRBD1 (5 bases). In germline, CDR1 is KGHDR, CDR2 SFDVKD. Trimming removed 1 base at V and 4 bases at J, with 15 bases between. The length of the CDR3 is 17 residues. The CDR3 region is CATSDFRVPTGTGELFF. The DNA of the CDR3 is TGTGCCACCAGTGATTTCAGGGTCCCCACGGGCACCGGGGAGCTGTTTTTT.

This clonotype has a single count. This chain connects TRBV19 to TRBJ2-5; 10 nucleotides align to TRBD2. The ends lost 3 bases at V and 5 bases at J; junction bases unmatched: 9. CDR3 size: 16 residues. The germline V gene has CDR1 LNHDA and CDR2 SQIVND (reference sequence). CDR3 sequence: CASSMVSGRAGETQYF. The CDR3, as DNA: TGTGCCAGTAGTATGGTGAGCGGGAGGGCGGGCGAGACCCAGTACTTC.

The J gene is TRBJ2-7, the V gene TRBV2, with TRBD2 matching over 9 bases. Per the germline V gene, CDR1 is SNHLY and CDR2 is FYNNEI. The CDR3 loop spans 14 amino acids. The DNA of the CDR3 is TGTGCAACCCTCACCAGCGGGAGGTACTACGAGCAGTACTTC. Protein sequence: CATLTSGRYYEQYF.

The gene calls are TRBV11-2 and TRBJ1-1, with D unclear. Germline-derived CDR1 and CDR2 are SGHAT and FQNNGV. The V end was cut by 5 bases, the J end by 3 bases, with 10 bases between. The CDR3 consists of 13 residues. CDR3 sequence (DNA): TGTGCCAGCAGCGCCGGGTCATACACTGAAGCTTTCTTT. Protein product: CASSAGSYTEAFF.

This clonotype was detected only a few times. V and J are TRBV4-1 and TRBJ2-7; weak D call: TRBD2 (5 bases). V was pared by 0 bases and J by 4 bases, with 13 bases between. Germline-derived CDR1 and CDR2 are MGHRA and YSYEKL. The CDR3 covers 15 residues. CDR3 region: CASSQDQLSVYEQYF. The CDR3 coding sequence is TGCGCCAGCAGCCAAGATCAGCTTAGCGTATACGAGCAGTACTTC.

The chain is built from TRBV2 and TRBJ1-1; TRBD1 matches 9 bases. V lost 1 base, J lost 4 bases, and 1 base stayed unmatched. The CDR3 runs to 14 residues. In germline, CDR1 is SNHLY, CDR2 FYNNEI. CDR3 DNA sequence: TGTGCCAGCAGTGAAGAGACAGGGGGCACTGAAGCTTTCTTT. Its translation: CASSEETGGTEAFF.

This rearrangement joins TRBV29-1 to TRBJ1-2; tentatively, D is TRBD1 (6 bases). Germline CDR1 reads SQVTM; CDR2 reads ANQGSEA. This CDR3 region has 12 residues. The V end lost 8 bases, the J end lost 8 bases, and 18 bases lay between the germline ends. The DNA for the CDR3 is TGCAGCACTCAGATCACAGGGTGGGGCTACACCTTC. This codes for CSTQITGWGYTF.

This clonotype was seen at least ten times. V is TRBV25-1 and J is TRBJ2-3, with D possibly matching TRBD2 (5 bases). The V end lost 6 bases, the J end lost 2 bases, and 15 bases lay between the germline ends. The CDR3 length is 15 residues. The germline CDR1 and CDR2 sequences are MGHDK and SYGVNS. In nucleotides, the CDR3 is TGTGCCAGCAGATCCACCCAGCGGATCACAGATACGCAGTATTTT. This codes for CASRSTQRITDTQYF.

This chain uses TRBV29-1 with TRBJ1-2, with TRBD1 identical over 9 bases. The CDR3 covers 13 residues. Germline CDR1 and CDR2: SQVTM and ANQGSEA. With 7 bases clipped from V and 8 bases from J, the junction kept 11 bases outside the gene matches. CDR3 coding DNA: TGCAGCGGCCGTGGACAGGGGTCTTTCGGCTACACCTTC. Translation gives CSGRGQGSFGYTF.

This chain uses TRBV20-1 with TRBJ2-7; 8 bases fit TRBD2. Trimming took 5 bases from V and 0 from J; bases not matched to a gene: 9. CDR1 and CDR2 (germline): DFQATT, SNEGSKA (reference sequence). This CDR3 has 15 amino acids. CDR3 residues: CSAPGVAGSSYEQYF. Here the CDR3 DNA reads TGCAGTGCTCCGGGGGTAGCGGGAAGCTCCTACGAGCAGTACTTC.

This clonotype was counted between two and nine times. The chain has TRBV10-3 and TRBJ2-3; D unclear. The CDR3 has 12 amino acids. The V gene lost 6 bases and the J gene lost 14 bases, with 18 bases spanning the gap. From germline, CDR1 is ENHRY and CDR2 SYGVKD. In nucleotides, the CDR3 is TGTGCCATCAGGGGATCAAGAGCCCAGACGTATTTT. Residues: CAIRGSRAQTYF.

CDR3 nucleotides: TGTGCCAGCAGCGTAGGCCGGACTAACCACGAGCAGTACTTC. Amino acids: CASSVGRTNHEQYF. The chain joins TRBV11-2 to TRBJ2-7; D possibly corresponds to TRBD2 (6 bases). Trimming removed 5 bases at V and 5 bases at J, with 16 bases between. The germline V gene has CDR1 SGHAT and CDR2 FQNNGV. This CDR3 is built from 14 residues. Full variable domain (outside the CDR3, taken from reference TRBV11-2 and TRBJ2-7): EAGVAQSPRYKIIEKRQSVAFWCNPISGHATLYWYQQILGQGPKLLIQFQNNGVVDDSQLPKDRFSAERLKGVDSTLKIQPAKLEDSAVYLCASSVGRTNHEQYFGPGTRLTVT.

This rearrangement joins TRBV24-1 to TRBJ2-5, with D perhaps TRBD1 or TRBD2 (5 bases each). V lost 3 bases to trimming and J lost 4 bases, with 11 bases between them. Germline loops: CDR1 KGHDR, CDR2 SFDVKD. This CDR3 is built from 14 residues. CDR3 loop: CATSDPSGGETQYF. The CDR3 coding sequence is TGTGCCACCAGTGATCCCAGTGGGGGAGAGACCCAGTACTTC.

Remarks on this clonotype: A much bigger clone sits one base away, suggesting this may be a read error. V and J are TRBV10-3 and TRBJ2-7; D not certain. The CDR3 length is 14 residues. The germline CDR1 and CDR2 sequences are ENHRY and SYGVKD. CDR3 DNA: TGTGCCATCGAGGACCCAGGAGCCTCCCACGAGCAGTACTTC. It is translated as CAIEDPGASHEQYF.

This clonotype was observed a handful of times. This sequence joins TRBV7-2 and TRBJ1-5, with D perhaps TRBD1 (5 bases). Per germline, CDR1 SGHTA and CDR2 FQGNSA. V was cut by 5 bases and J by 7 bases, with 21 bases left in between. CDR3 length: 16 amino acids. The CDR3 DNA is TGTGCCAGCAGCAAAAGCGGGGGGGAGCTTAACCAGCCCCAGCATTTT. Encoded protein: CASSKSGGELNQPQHF.

The genes are TRBV7-9 and TRBJ1-1; 7 bases are shared with TRBD1. Germline V gene lookup returns CDR1 SEHNR and CDR2 FQNEAQ (reference sequence). Germline trimming cut 6 bases from V and 3 bases from J; bases unmatched to any gene: 10. The CDR3 has 15 amino acids. CDR3 nucleotide sequence: TGTGCCAGCAGACCCACAGGGGAAGGTGACACTGAAGCTTTCTTT. As protein: CASRPTGEGDTEAFF.

This clonotype was recorded at least ten times. The V gene is TRBV24-1, the J gene TRBJ1-5; 10 positions agree with TRBD1. The germline V gene has CDR1 KGHDR and CDR2 SFDVKD. The CDR3 extends over 16 amino acids. J lost 9 bases, V lost 4 bases, and 11 bases had no gene match. Here the CDR3 DNA reads TGTGCCACCAGTGACCCAAGGGACAGGGGATTAAGGCCCCAGCATTTT. Protein: CATSDPRDRGLRPQHF.

Concerning this clonotype itself: The CDR3 carries no conserved terminal phenylalanine or tryptophan, so it likely arises from a read error. The chain combines TRBV12-3 or TRBV12-4 with TRBJ1-1; 10 positions match TRBD1. Trimming at V came to 8 bases and at J to 6 bases, leaving 6 bases not matched to a gene. CDR3 length: 13 residues. CDR3 amino acids: CASFGTGDAEAFL. Here the CDR3 DNA reads TGTGCCAGCTTCGGGACAGGGGACGCTGAAGCTTTCCTT.

The sample holds one count of this clonotype. This sequence joins TRBV25-1 and TRBJ1-6; the D gene is possibly TRBD1 (6 bases). Germline V gives CDR1 MGHDK, CDR2 SYGVNS. Trimming took 8 bases from V and 10 from J, leaving 18 bases between them. The CDR3 consists of 14 residues. CDR3: CASCGGLGGSPLHF. DNA of the CDR3: TGTGCCAGCTGCGGGGGACTAGGGGGATCACCCCTCCACTTT.

V and J are TRBV27 and TRBJ1-2, with D perhaps TRBD1 (6 bases). The CDR3 consists of 16 residues. Per the germline V gene, CDR1 is MNHEY and CDR2 is SMNVEV (reference sequence). The germline V and J ends were trimmed by 6 bases and 4 bases, with 21 bases remaining between them. CDR3 sequence: CASSQGGGTLSYGYTF. CDR3 DNA: TGTGCCAGCAGCCAAGGTGGGGGGACATTGAGCTATGGCTACACCTTC.

This rearrangement joins TRBV29-1 to TRBJ1-1, with D possibly matching TRBD1 (5 bases). Trimming took 6 bases from V and 7 from J, leaving 9 bases between them. The germline V gene encodes CDR1 SQVTM and CDR2 ANQGSEA. The CDR3 spans 10 residues. CDR3 region: CSVLRVEAFF. In DNA form, the CDR3 reads TGCAGCGTCCTCAGGGTTGAAGCTTTCTTT.

This clonotype was seen repeatedly, ten times or more. The V call is TRBV29-1, the J call TRBJ2-7, with D tentatively TRBD1 or TRBD2 (5 bases each). This CDR3 contains 12 residues. V lost 7 bases to trimming and J lost 5 bases, with 15 bases between them. Germline assignment: CDR1 SQVTM and CDR2 ANQGSEA. Here the CDR3 reads CSAGRQGDEQYF. The CDR3 DNA reads as TGCAGCGCTGGGAGACAAGGGGACGAGCAGTACTTC.

This clonotype was found once. A much more abundant neighbour one base away suggests this may be a read error. The J gene is TRBJ1-5, the V gene TRBV2; D is perhaps TRBD1 (5 bases). The CDR3 extends over 16 amino acids. CDR1 and CDR2 from the germline V gene are SNHLY and FYNNEI. Deletions cut 5 bases from V and 1 base from J, with 15 bases between. CDR3 loop: CASSSERGLSNQPQHF. The CDR3 DNA reads as TGTGCCAGCAGTTCTGAAAGGGGCCTAAGCAATCAGCCCCAGCATTTT.

This clonotype turned up a few times. The gene calls are TRBV12-3 or TRBV12-4 and TRBJ1-6; 8 bases align to TRBD1. The ends lost 6 bases at V and 13 bases at J; junction bases unmatched: 11. The CDR3 totals 14 residues. CDR3: CASSQQGAITPLHF. The DNA for the CDR3 is TGTGCCAGCAGCCAGCAGGGGGCAATCACCCCCCTCCACTTT.

V and J are TRBV7-8 and TRBJ2-3, with TRBD1 matching over 9 bases. The ends lost 5 bases at V and 4 bases at J; junction bases unmatched: 7. The germline V gene has CDR1 SGHVS and CDR2 FQNEAQ. CDR3 length: 15 amino acids. The CDR3 DNA sequence: TGTGCCAGCAGCCTTGGACAGGGGATGGCAGATACGCAGTATTTT. As protein: CASSLGQGMADTQYF.

V gene TRBV24-1 combines with J gene TRBJ2-7; 7 nucleotides align to TRBD2. The V gene's germline CDR1 is KGHDR and CDR2 SFDVKD. V lost 10 bases to trimming and J lost 5 bases; unmatched junction nucleotides: 16. CDR3 length: 15 amino acids. This chain's CDR3 is CATARGGTEIHEQYF. CDR3 bases: TGTGCCACTGCGAGGGGAGGGACGGAAATCCACGAGCAGTACTTC.

In this sample, this clonotype turned up many times. This chain uses TRBV2 with TRBJ2-6, with 12 bases fitting TRBD1. CDR1 and CDR2 from the germline V gene are SNHLY and FYNNEI. CDR3 length: 16 residues. V lost 8 bases and J lost 0; bases outside the gene matches: 2. The CDR3 nucleotides read TGTGCCAGCCGGGACAGGGGGCACTCTGGGGCCAACGTCCTGACTTTC. This gives the protein CASRDRGHSGANVLTF.

J is TRBJ1-5 and V is TRBV9, with a weak D call TRBD1 (5 bases). V was cut by 0 bases and J by 1 base, with 8 bases left in between. The germline V gene has CDR1 SGDLS and CDR2 YYNGEE. CDR3 length equals 15 residues. CDR3 amino acids: CASSVDPGSNQPQHF. For the CDR3, the DNA is TGTGCCAGCAGCGTAGACCCAGGGAGCAATCAGCCCCAGCATTTT.

The chain combines TRBV29-1 with TRBJ1-2, with a weak D call TRBD1 (6 bases). In germline, CDR1 is SQVTM, CDR2 ANQGSEA. V lost 8 bases and J 6 bases, leaving 13 bases between the germline ends. The CDR3 has 11 residues. For the CDR3, the DNA is TGCAGCCCTTACCACAGGGATGGCTACACCTTC. This codes for CSPYHRDGYTF.